This T cell receptor (beta chain) appears in the sequencing data of a study of shared clonotypes between healthy human individuals (dated by TCRdb to 2018 to 2021). For the study in its entirety: The cohort included three men and a couple of women between 18 and 49 years of age. The study deeply sequenced blood TCR repertoires of about 5 healthy adults to estimate repertoire size and the extent of clonotype sharing between individuals. To increase sequencing depth and limit assay-specific biases, TCR repertoire library preparation and sequencing were carried out by different laboratories using diverse techniques. Each donor's leukapheresis produced roughly between roughly 0.94 and 9.5 billion PBMCs.

The donors were healthy, HIV-negative adults who had no recently reported acute infections or vaccinations. Every donor was a Caucasian adult residing in Nashville, Tennessee, USA. For unsorted samples, 75 million to 100 million PBMCs were counted and genomic DNA was extracted with the QIAamp DNA Blood Mini kit. After blood collection by leukapheresis, PBMCs were isolated using Ficoll-Histopaque density gradient centrifugation and then cryopreserved in the vapor phase of liquid nitrogen. Points the paper makes about the study in general: Because the study included a small number of donors, the genetic and exposure-history diversity represented was limited. Pairwise subsampling led to the expectation that sequencing depth would affect the degree of clonotype sharing among donors. Only blood was sampled, and tissue TCR repertoires likely differ from those in blood.

This clone showed up just once. Its antigen is not yet known. The record has no base qualities; no much larger clone is one base away. The CDR3, from cysteine to phenylalanine, totals 16 residues. Only the CDR3 DNA stays, 48 bases, in frame from base 1. The CDR1 and CDR2 encoded by the germline V gene are MDHEN and SYDVKM. Clipping removes 5 bases from V and 7 bases from J, with 13 as the unmatched junction base count. Using the deep immunoSEQ assay, TCR CDR3 regions were amplified from genomic DNA by multiplex PCR. Extracted genomic DNA from each cell subset was spread evenly across all wells of several immunoSEQ 96-well plates, with each plate serving as a replicate. For unsorted PBMC, 250 to 300 ng of genomic DNA, equivalent to 25,000 to 35,000 T cell genomes, went into each replicate PCR. Genomic DNA from unsorted PBMC was sequenced over ten immunoSEQ deep assay plates. Purified libraries were measured with a Qubit 3.0 fluorometer, size-checked on a Bioanalyzer 2100, and measured again with the KAPA Library Quantification kit. Each immunoSEQ 96-well plate was sequenced on its own single-read 150-cycle Illumina NextSeq 550 flow cell. Per the source publication's procedure: Because only junctional sequences without quality scores were contained in the immunoSEQ output, filtering matching that applied to full-length reads could not be performed. Sequences were annotated with PyIR, a Python wrapper for IgBLAST v1.9, using IMGT germline references to assign V/J genes and CDR3. Reads were filtered out if the reads had weak V/J assignments (E-value above 1e-6), no CDR3, stop codons, out-of-frame junctions, or ambiguous translated residues. V3J clonotypes were defined by identical inferred V gene, J gene, and CDR3 amino acid sequence. To compute the percentage overlap between repertoires, the number of shared unique clonotypes was divided by the size of the smaller repertoire. Richness of each repertoire was evaluated using RTK rarefaction, the Chao1 estimator, and Recon v2.1 estimates of unobserved clonotypes. TCRdb retrieved this table from immuneACCESS and kept in-frame rearrangements only. Not all clones are present; in checked studies, unresolved V genes account for under half, and no reason is known for the remainder. V, J and clone size were drawn from that table, and D and trimming were deduced from the DNA. Across this sample there are about 460,000 clones, with approximately 80% seen only once. The ten top clones hold about 12% of the sample.

Sequenced sample: PBMCs. The V and J segments used are TRBV28 and TRBJ1-4; TRBD1 lines up with 7 middle nucleotides. The source of this sequence is a woman between 40 and 50 years old in good health. Some clones in this sample may be carry-over from other donors' samples. The CDR3 protein is CASSTIEGGLVEKLFF. The sequenced DNA is TGTGCCAGCAGTACGATCGAAGGGGGCTTGGTTGAAAAACTGTTTTTT.